The rows below give T cell receptor beta chains drawn from one sample of a study of blood T cell repertoires in COVID-19. Clones were sequenced by immunoSEQ multiplex PCR, and TCRdb holds only the in-frame ones, with some missing. The sample includes 110,000 or so clones, less than 85% of them seen just once. The sample taken for sequencing was peripheral blood. The receptors derive from a man aged 45-60 years with acute or convalescent COVID-19. The CDR3 runs from the conserved cysteine through the conserved F or W. D genes are given only for firm matches. Expanded clones get a size class; other rows say once, few or many, or leave the size out.

>few|TRBV18|.|TRBJ1-4
CASSSSQGGEKLFF
TGTGCCAGCTCTTCGTCGCAGGGTGGTGAAAAACTGTTTTTT
>.|TRBV3-1/TRBV3-2|.|TRBJ1-6
CASSLRGTGNSPLHF
TGTGCCAGCAGTCTCCGGGGAACGGGTAATTCACCCCTCCACTTT
>.|TRBV12-5|.|TRBJ2-4
CASGLGGAKNIQYF
TGTGCTAGTGGTTTAGGGGGTGCCAAAAACATTCAGTACTTC
>.|TRBV19|TRBD1|TRBJ1-5
CATSPRTGRHQPQHF
TGTGCCACGAGTCCGAGGACAGGGAGACATCAGCCCCAGCATTTT
>.|TRBV14|.|TRBJ2-5
CASSQRALEETQYF
TGTGCCAGCAGCCAACGCGCCCTCGAAGAGACCCAGTACTTC
>.|TRBV18|TRBD1|TRBJ2-3
CASSPQQGAGTDTQYF
TGTGCCAGCTCACCACAACAGGGGGCCGGCACAGATACGCAGTATTTT
>.|TRBV7-6|TRBD2|TRBJ2-3
CASSLTAGGPTTDTQYF
TGTGCCAGCAGCTTAACGGCGGGGGGGCCTACTACAGATACGCAGTATTTT
>once|TRBV19|TRBD2|TRBJ2-1
CASSIGTSGRATNEQFF
TGTGCCAGTAGTATAGGCACTAGCGGGAGGGCCACCAATGAGCAGTTCTTC
>.|TRBV5-1|.|TRBJ2-2
CASSPETRTTGELFF
TGCGCCAGCAGCCCCGAGACTAGGACGACCGGGGAGCTGTTTTTT
>.|TRBV21-1|.|TRBJ1-2
CASSNGEDYGYTF
TGTGCCAGCAGCAACGGGGAAGACTATGGCTACACCTTC
>.|TRBV9|TRBD2|TRBJ2-3
CASSASGDGTDTQYF
TGTGCCAGCAGCGCTAGCGGGGATGGGACAGATACGCAGTATTTT
>.|TRBV24-1|.|TRBJ2-2
CATSDFSGFTGELFF
TGTGCCACCAGTGATTTTTCGGGGTTCACCGGGGAGCTGTTTTTT
>many|TRBV27|TRBD2|TRBJ2-5
CASSHGLEKYF
TGTGCCAGCAGTCACGGACTAGAAAAGTACTTC
>once|TRBV28|TRBD2|TRBJ2-7
CASISASGAYF
TGTGCCAGCATTTCGGCTAGCGGGGCTTACTTC
>.|TRBV12-1|.|TRBJ1-4
CASRYFGPNRGRLGEKLFF
.
>once|TRBV6-5|.|TRBJ2-1
CASSYGAGIIKEQFF
TGTGCCAGCAGTTACGGGGCAGGGATCATTAAGGAGCAGTTCTTC
>.|TRBV10-2|.|TRBJ2-7
CASSSGTQSREQYF
TGCGCCAGCAGCTCCGGGACACAGTCACGCGAGCAGTACTTC
>.|TRBV4-2|TRBD1|TRBJ1-5
CASSQDLSGGSNQPQHF
TGTGCCAGCAGCCAAGATCTGTCAGGGGGAAGCAATCAGCCCCAGCATTTT